Each of the 26 T cell receptor beta chains below was sequenced from the same sample in a study of spatial heterogeneity in lung cancer. MiXCR, run by TCRdb on the 5' RACE reads, gives a single entry per CDR3 protein. The table includes approximately 70,000 distinct CDR3 sequences, nearly 9% detected once. Time point: blood at routine non-recurrence follow-up after resection. The sequences come from PBMCs, collected at follow-up. These receptors were taken from a female donor with early-stage non-small cell lung cancer.

This chain joins TRBV18 and TRBJ2-7; a possible D gene is TRBD2 (5 bases). Germline loops: CDR1 KGHSH, CDR2 LQKENI. The CDR3 totals 11 residues. Deletions cut 5 bases from V and 5 bases from J, with 7 bases between. The CDR3 nucleotides are TGTGCCAGCTCAGAGGGCGACGAGCAGTACTTC. It encodes CASSEGDEQYF.

The V call is TRBV11-2, the J call TRBJ2-1, with D perhaps matching TRBD2 (5 bases). The length of the CDR3 is 14 residues. V lost 5 bases and J lost 7, with 15 bases in between. Germline CDR1 is SGHAT and CDR2 is FQNNGV. CDR3 coding DNA: TGTGCCAGCAGCACAGTGGGAGTCAGGAATGAGCAGTTCTTC. It codes for CASSTVGVRNEQFF. The entire variable domain, with the rest obtained from reference TRBV11-2 and TRBJ2-1, is as follows: EAGVAQSPRYKIIEKRQSVAFWCNPISGHATLYWYQQILGQGPKLLIQFQNNGVVDDSQLPKDRFSAERLKGVDSTLKIQPAKLEDSAVYLCASSTVGVRNEQFFGPGTRLTVL.

V gene TRBV28 combines with J gene TRBJ2-7, with 13 positions matching TRBD2. V gave up 6 bases and J gave up 4 bases; unmatched junction bases: 6. This CDR3 has 15 amino acids. Germline CDR1 MDHEN, CDR2 SYDVKM. CDR3: CASRPGLAGTYEQYF. The CDR3, as DNA: TGTGCCAGCAGGCCGGGACTAGCGGGGACGTACGAGCAGTACTTC.

This clonotype was picked up many times. The CDR3 DNA follows: TGTGCCAGCAGCCGTGGGACAGGGGGTTCCTACAATGAGCAGTTCTTC. Translation: CASSRGTGGSYNEQFF. The chain recombines TRBV12-3 or TRBV12-4 with TRBJ2-1; 11 positions match TRBD1. Trimming took 6 bases from V and 1 from J; bases not matched to a gene: 5. The CDR3 spans 16 residues.

This clonotype was seen at least ten times. The V gene is TRBV7-3, the J gene TRBJ2-5; 7 positions agree with TRBD2. V lost 2 bases, J lost 5 bases, and 8 bases stayed unmatched. CDR3 size: 15 residues. CDR1 SGHTA and CDR2 FQGTGA come from the germline V gene. CDR3: CASSLRREFGETQYF. DNA for the CDR3: TGTGCCAGCAGCTTACGGCGGGAGTTTGGTGAGACCCAGTACTTC.

This clonotype showed up just a few times. The chain joins TRBV7-8 to TRBJ2-3; D call uncertain. The CDR3 is 14 amino acids. Germline V lookup: CDR1 SGHVS, CDR2 FQNEAQ. V dropped 5 bases and J dropped 5 bases, with 14 bases sitting between them. CDR3 protein: CASSLGVAEDTQYF. DNA of the CDR3: TGTGCCAGCAGCCTAGGAGTAGCAGAAGATACGCAGTATTTT.

Comments on this clonotype: Mismatch with germline at one junction end may stem from a read error. V is TRBV5-1 and J is TRBJ2-2; D gene ambiguous. Germline V lookup: CDR1 SGHRS, CDR2 YFSETQ. The CDR3 contains 14 residues. CDR3 amino acids: CVSSLYKNTGELFF. The CDR3 coding sequence is TGCGTCAGCAGCTTGTACAAGAACACCGGGGAGCTGTTTTTT.

The table lists this clonotype with a few counts. V usage is TRBV5-1 and J usage is TRBJ2-7; D might be TRBD1 (5 bases). Germline V gives CDR1 SGHRS, CDR2 YFSETQ. V was pared by 0 bases and J by 10 bases, with 8 bases between. This CDR3 has 11 amino acids. The CDR3 sequence is CASSLEGAQYF. The CDR3 DNA is TGCGCCAGCAGCTTGGAAGGGGCCCAGTACTTC.

This clonotype was counted ten times or more. This chain uses TRBV6-5 with TRBJ2-7; 8 bases are shared with TRBD1. Germline CDR1 and CDR2: MNHEY and SVGAGI. With V trimmed by 8 bases and J by 6 bases, 9 bases remained unmatched. This CDR3 is 13 amino acids long. CDR3 nucleotide sequence: TGTGCCAGCGGACAGGGCGTAAGTTTCGAGCAGTACTTC. It is translated as CASGQGVSFEQYF.

In its sample, this clonotype was seen a few times. The V and J genes are TRBV13 and TRBJ2-2; D gene ambiguous. The V end was cut by 3 bases, the J end by 3 bases, with 5 bases between. Germline V gene lookup returns CDR1 PRHDT and CDR2 FYEKMQ (reference sequence). The CDR3 has 13 residues. The CDR3 coding sequence is TGTGCCAGCAGCTTGATGGACACCGGGGAGCTGTTTTTT. Translating gives CASSLMDTGELFF.

Note on this clonotype: One junction end disagrees with the germline gene, perhaps due to a read error. The chain links TRBV2 to TRBJ1-4, with 10 nucleotides matching TRBD1. Germline loops: CDR1 SNHLY, CDR2 FYNNEI. This CDR3 has 18 amino acids. The CDR3 DNA follows: TGTGCCTGCAGCCCTCCGGCGGGACAGGGGCCGCATAATGAAAAACTGTTTTTT. This translates into CACSPPAGQGPHNEKLFF.

This clonotype was seen ten or more times. The gene calls are TRBV7-9 and TRBJ2-5, with D possibly being TRBD1 (6 bases). V was shortened by 7 bases and J by 1 base, with 16 bases between the two germline ends. The CDR3 sequence is 15 residues long. Germline V gene sequence: CDR1 SEHNR, CDR2 FQNEAQ (reference sequence). DNA for the CDR3: TGTGCCAGCACCGTCGCTCAAGGGGGCCAAGAGACCCAGTACTTC. This codes for CASTVAQGGQETQYF. The whole variable domain, filled in from reference TRBV7-9 and TRBJ2-5, reads DTGVSQNPRHKITKRGQNVTFRCDPISEHNRLYWYRQTLGQGPEFLTYFQNEAQLEKSRLLSDRFSAERPKGSFSTLEIQRTEQGDSAMYLCASTVAQGGQETQYFGPGTRLLVL.

This clonotype has just a few counts. The CDR3 region is CASGRDSETQYF. CDR3 in DNA: TGTGCCAGTGGGCGGGACAGTGAGACCCAGTACTTC. The genes are TRBV19 and TRBJ2-5; D may be TRBD1 (7 bases). Deletions cut 8 bases from V and 5 bases from J, with 12 bases between. Germline V gives CDR1 LNHDA, CDR2 SQIVND (reference sequence). The CDR3 has 12 residues. The full variable domain, with the rest looked up from reference TRBV19 and TRBJ2-5, is DGGITQSPKYLFRKEGQNVTLSCEQNLNHDAMYWYRQDPGQGLRLIYYSQIVNDFQKGDIAEGYSVSREKKESFPLTVTSAQKNPTAFYLCASGRDSETQYFGPGTRLLVL.

V is TRBV6-4 and J is TRBJ2-1; 11 bases are a match to TRBD1. CDR1 MRHNA and CDR2 SNTAGT come from the germline V gene. The CDR3 extends over 15 amino acids. V shed 4 bases and J 6 bases; nucleotides not matched to a gene: 5. CDR3 DNA: TGTGCCAGCAGTGTCTCCGGGACAGGGGGCAATGAGCAGTTCTTC. Translation: CASSVSGTGGNEQFF.

In this sample, this clonotype turned up many times. The CDR3 sequence: CASSRARRSGELFF. CDR3 nucleotide sequence: TGTGCCAGTAGTCGTGCCAGGCGGTCCGGGGAGCTGTTTTTT. The chain carries TRBV19 and TRBJ2-2; D is undetermined. This CDR3 region has 14 residues. Trimming shortened V by 5 bases and J by 6 bases, and 13 bases separated the two germline ends. Germline-derived CDR1 and CDR2 are LNHDA and SQIVND (reference sequence).

The chain combines TRBV5-1 with TRBJ2-1, with TRBD2 matching over 8 bases. Germline V gene lookup returns CDR1 SGHRS and CDR2 YFSETQ. This CDR3 region has 16 residues. The J segment lost 13 bases and the V segment lost 4 bases, leaving 19 bases of the junction unmatched. The CDR3 loop is CASSPLFITRAGAQFF. CDR3 sequence (DNA): TGCGCCAGCAGCCCACTATTTATTACCCGAGCGGGAGCCCAGTTCTTC.

This clonotype was counted ten times or more. The rearrangement links TRBV5-1 to TRBJ1-6; 7 nucleotides agree with TRBD1. In germline, CDR1 is SGHRS, CDR2 YFSETQ. J gave up 8 bases and V 7 bases, and 6 bases lay outside the gene matches. This CDR3 is 13 amino acids long. CDR3 coding DNA: TGCGCCAGCCGACAGGGTGAAGATTCACCCCTCCACTTT. Translating it yields CASRQGEDSPLHF.

This clonotype was recorded many times. This chain uses TRBV7-8 with TRBJ2-7, with a possible D match to TRBD2 (6 bases). Trimming shortened V by 5 bases and J by 1 base, and 12 bases separated the two germline ends. In germline, CDR1 is SGHVS, CDR2 FQNEAQ. The CDR3 is 14 residues long. CDR3 region: CASSLTRRSYEQYF. The CDR3 nucleotides read TGTGCCAGCAGCCTGACTAGGAGGTCCTACGAGCAGTACTTC.

This clonotype occurred many times. The V and J genes are TRBV6-2 or TRBV6-3 and TRBJ2-7; a weak D match, TRBD2 (6 bases). Trimming cost V 8 bases and J 0 bases, with 17 bases left between them. CDR3 length equals 15 residues. The germline gives CDR1 MNHEY, CDR2 SVGEGT. The CDR3 sequence: CASRLERRDSYEQYF. CDR3 coding DNA: TGTGCCAGCCGTCTCGAGCGGCGGGACTCCTACGAGCAGTACTTC.

The chain joins TRBV3-1 to TRBJ2-1, with 9 nucleotides matching TRBD2. The V and J ends lost 4 bases and 5 bases, in that order; junction bases with no gene match: 9. Germline V gives CDR1 LGHDT, CDR2 YNNKEL (reference sequence). The length of the CDR3 is 16 residues. CDR3 in DNA: TGTGCCAGCAGCCCACGGGCGGCGGGAGGGGACAATGAGCAGTTCTTC. Amino acid sequence: CASSPRAAGGDNEQFF.

The CDR3 reads CASSLTGTVNSPLHF. In DNA form, the CDR3 reads TGTGCCAGCAGTTTAACCGGGACAGTCAATTCACCCCTCCACTTT. The chain employs TRBV27 and TRBJ1-6; 7 bases are a match to TRBD1. Germline V CDR1 and CDR2: MNHEY, SMNVEV (reference sequence). This CDR3 contains 15 residues. Trimming removed 2 bases from V and 7 bases from J; junction bases left unmatched: 5.

This clonotype was seen many times. The rearrangement uses TRBV5-6 and TRBJ2-5, with 7 bases that match TRBD1. This CDR3 contains 15 residues. The V gene's germline CDR1 is SGHDT and CDR2 YYEEEE. The J segment lost 2 bases and the V segment lost 4 bases, leaving 8 bases of the junction unmatched. This CDR3 is CASSRQGRTQETQYF. Written as DNA, the CDR3 is TGTGCCAGCAGCCGACAGGGCCGAACTCAAGAGACCCAGTACTTC. Combining the CDR3 with reference TRBV5-6 and TRBJ2-5 gives the whole variable domain DAGVTQSPTHLIKTRGQQVTLRCSPKSGHDTVSWYQQALGQGPQFIFQYYEEEERQRGNFPDRFSGHQFPNYSSELNVNALLLGDSALYLCASSRQGRTQETQYFGPGTRLLVL.

This clonotype was seen a few times. This chain joins TRBV5-6 and TRBJ1-1; D is unresolved. This CDR3 has 13 residues. V was clipped by 6 bases and J by 1 base, with 10 bases between them. Germline assignment: CDR1 SGHDT and CDR2 YYEEEE. As DNA, the CDR3 is TGTGCCAGCACCCAATGGGAGAACACTGAAGCTTTCTTT. This encodes CASTQWENTEAFF.

With regard to this clonotype: This may be a read error, as it is one base from a much larger clone. This chain joins TRBV6-5 and TRBJ2-1; D call uncertain. Germline assignment: CDR1 MNHEY and CDR2 SVGAGI. The CDR3 runs to 17 residues. The chain's CDR3 is CASSYSPRPPRINEQSF. The CDR3 DNA is TGTGCCAGCAGTTACTCCCCCCGGCCGCCGAGAATCAATGAGCAGTCCTTC.

This clonotype occurred many times. The chain carries TRBV7-6 and TRBJ2-5; D tentatively reads TRBD1 or TRBD2 (5 bases each). The CDR3 runs to 16 residues. The V gene's germline CDR1 is SGHVS and CDR2 FNYEAQ. V lost 2 bases and J 1 base, leaving 14 bases between the germline ends. The CDR3 DNA reads TGTGCCAGCAGCTTATTGCCCGGGACGCCCCAAGAGACCCAGTACTTC. This translates into CASSLLPGTPQETQYF.

V gene TRBV30 combines with J gene TRBJ2-7; either TRBD1 or TRBD2 may fit D (5 bases each). Trimming pared 2 bases from V and 0 bases from J, leaving 8 bases between. The CDR3 has 13 residues. The V gene's germline CDR1 is GTSNPN and CDR2 SVGIG (reference sequence). Here the CDR3 reads CAWSRGTSYEQYF. CDR3 in DNA: TGTGCCTGGAGTCGAGGGACCTCCTACGAGCAGTACTTC.